The sequence of this T cell receptor beta chain was determined in a study of blood T cells in healthy people across ages. A sample-barcoded 5' primer and a J-beta primer mix were used in a second PCR of roughly 7 to 12 cycles. TCRdb independently ran MiXCR on the 5' RACE reads; one entry per CDR3 protein. The sample shows about 600,000 distinct CDR3 sequences, around half of them seen only once. This CDR3 has 14 residues. Germline V lookup: CDR1 DFQATT, CDR2 SNEGSKA (reference sequence). This clonotype came up a few times. The chain couples TRBV20-1 to TRBJ2-5; 9 positions match TRBD2. The DNA end lines up better with TRBJ2-7; the J call may be wrong. The sequence was obtained from a man older than 75 in good health. The sample consisted of blood. CDR3 protein: CSAPGVAGDYEQYF. The CDR3, as DNA: TGCAGTGCGCCCGGGGTAGCGGGAGACTACGAGCAGTACTTC.